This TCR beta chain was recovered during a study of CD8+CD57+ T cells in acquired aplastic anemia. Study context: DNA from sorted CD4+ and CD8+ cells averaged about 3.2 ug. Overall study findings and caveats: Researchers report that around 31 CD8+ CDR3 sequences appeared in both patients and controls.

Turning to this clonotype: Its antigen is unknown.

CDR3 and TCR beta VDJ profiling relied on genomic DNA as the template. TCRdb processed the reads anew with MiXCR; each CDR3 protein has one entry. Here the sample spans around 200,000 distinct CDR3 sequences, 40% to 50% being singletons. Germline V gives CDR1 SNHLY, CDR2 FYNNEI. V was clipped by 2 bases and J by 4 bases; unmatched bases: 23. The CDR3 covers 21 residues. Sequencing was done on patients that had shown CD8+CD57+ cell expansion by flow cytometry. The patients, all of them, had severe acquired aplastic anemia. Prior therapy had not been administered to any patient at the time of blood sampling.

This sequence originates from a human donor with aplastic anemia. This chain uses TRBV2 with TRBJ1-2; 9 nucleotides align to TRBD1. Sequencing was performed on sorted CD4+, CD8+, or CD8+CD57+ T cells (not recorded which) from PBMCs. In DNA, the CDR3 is TGTGCCAGCAGTGAAATGAGGGGGGACAGGGAAAGGACCCAAGGAGGCTATGGCTACACCTTC. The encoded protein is CASSEMRGDRERTQGGYGYTF. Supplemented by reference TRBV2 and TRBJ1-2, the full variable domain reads EPEVTQTPSHQVTQMGQEVILRCVPISNHLYFYWYRQILGQKVEFLVSFYNNEISEKSEIFDDQFSVERPDGSNFTLKIRSTKLEDSAMYFCASSEMRGDRERTQGGYGYTFGSGTRLTVV.